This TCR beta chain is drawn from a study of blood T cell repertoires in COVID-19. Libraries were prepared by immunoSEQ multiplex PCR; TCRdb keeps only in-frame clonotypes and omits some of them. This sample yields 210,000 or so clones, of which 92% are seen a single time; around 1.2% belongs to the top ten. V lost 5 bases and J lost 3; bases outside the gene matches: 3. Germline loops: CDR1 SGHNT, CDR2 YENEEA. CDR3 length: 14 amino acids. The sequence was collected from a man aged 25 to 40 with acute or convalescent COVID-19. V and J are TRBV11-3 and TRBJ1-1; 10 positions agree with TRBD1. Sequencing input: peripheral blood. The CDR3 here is CASSMGQGYTEAFF. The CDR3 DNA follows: TGTGCCAGCAGCATGGGACAGGGGTACACTGAAGCTTTCTTT.